The clone carrying this T cell receptor beta chain has just a few counts. This sample stems from a study of blood T cell repertoires in COVID-19. As for the study in general: There were acute and convalescent COVID-19 samples, and they came from the United States, Italy and Spain.

In the source study's methods: Estimation of nucleated cell counts was performed using reference gene primer amplification. Some clones are missing from TCRdb's copy, which holds only in-frame ones; the method was immunoSEQ multiplex PCR. V and J calls plus clone size are reproduced from that table; the DNA served to infer D and trimming. Of approximately 190,000 clones listed, about four fifths were seen once; the top ten hold approximately 7.8%. The CDR3 runs 18 residues. The germline CDR1 and CDR2 sequences are SEHNR and FQNEAQ (reference sequence). V gave up 5 bases and J gave up 3 bases; unmatched junction bases: 15.

The chain couples TRBV7-9 to TRBJ1-2; TRBD1 matches 10 bases. The sample comprised peripheral blood. The receptor's source is an older woman with COVID-19, enrolled during active disease. CDR3 amino acids: CASSQTGGNRGSDYGYTF. In DNA, the CDR3 is TGTGCCAGCAGCCAGACAGGGGGCAATCGAGGTTCCGACTATGGCTACACCTTC.